This TCR beta chain was documented in a study of blood T cell repertoires in COVID-19. There are 15 residues in the CDR3. Germline V lookup: CDR1 SGHNT, CDR2 YENEEA. Trimming removed 5 bases from V and 4 bases from J, with 14 bases in between. Produced via immunoSEQ multiplex PCR; TCRdb's table is partial and in-frame only. The sample lists some 370,000 clones; approximately 88% were seen once. The chain links TRBV11-3 to TRBJ2-2; D remains unclear. This sequence originates from a man aged 35-49 years with acute or convalescent COVID-19. Source material: peripheral blood. CDR3 region: CASSLRGNPTGELFF. The CDR3 nucleotides read TGTGCCAGCAGCCTAAGAGGCAACCCCACCGGGGAGCTGTTTTTT. The full variable domain, in which reference TRBV11-3 and TRBJ2-2 provide the parts outside the CDR3, is EAGVVQSPRYKIIEKKQPVAFWCNPISGHNTLYWYLQNLGQGPELLIRYENEEAVDDSQLPKDRFSAERLKGVDSTLKIQPAELGDSAVYLCASSLRGNPTGELFFGEGSRLTVL.